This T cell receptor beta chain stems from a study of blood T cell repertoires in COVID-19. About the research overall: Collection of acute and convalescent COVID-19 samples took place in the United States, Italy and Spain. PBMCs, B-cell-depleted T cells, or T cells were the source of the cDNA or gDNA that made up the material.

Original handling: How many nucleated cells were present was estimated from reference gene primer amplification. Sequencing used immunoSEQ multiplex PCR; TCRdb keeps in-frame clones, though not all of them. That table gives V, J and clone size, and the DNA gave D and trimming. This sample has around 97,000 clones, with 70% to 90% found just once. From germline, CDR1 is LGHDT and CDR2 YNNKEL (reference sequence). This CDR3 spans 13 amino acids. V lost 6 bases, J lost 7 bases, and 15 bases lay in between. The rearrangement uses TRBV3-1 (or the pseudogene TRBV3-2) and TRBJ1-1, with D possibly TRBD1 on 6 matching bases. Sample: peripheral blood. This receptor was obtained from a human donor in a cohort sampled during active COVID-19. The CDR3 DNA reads TGTGCCAGCAGTTACGGACAGTGGAATGAAGCTTTCTTT. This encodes CASSYGQWNEAFF.